The rows below give T cell receptor beta chains drawn from one sample of a study of blood T cell repertoires in COVID-19. TCRdb keeps only in-frame clones here, not all; method: immunoSEQ multiplex PCR. This sample carries under 150,000 clones, approximately 79% of them seen once, and the ten largest clones take roughly 3.5%. Source material: peripheral blood. The receptors originated from a man in his sixties with acute or convalescent COVID-19. The CDR3 runs from the conserved cysteine through the conserved F or W. A D gene is named only where the DNA matches it firmly. Size values are once, few and many counts, or a class for expanded clones, and some rows have none.

j_gene: TRBJ2-7; abundance: many; v_gene: TRBV6-5; d_gene: -; CDR3nt: TGTGCCAGCAGCCCCGGCGCGGACTCCTACGAGCAGTACTTC; CDR3aa: CASSPGADSYEQYF
j_gene: TRBJ1-2; abundance: -; v_gene: TRBV28; d_gene: TRBD1; CDR3nt: TGTGCCACCCGGGGACAGCCCTCCAACTATGGCTACACCTTC; CDR3aa: CATRGQPSNYGYTF
j_gene: TRBJ1-3; abundance: -; v_gene: TRBV5-4; d_gene: -; CDR3nt: TGTGCCAGCAGCTTGGCGGGTCGACCAGGGGATGGAAACACCATATATTTT; CDR3aa: CASSLAGRPGDGNTIYF
j_gene: TRBJ1-5; abundance: -; v_gene: TRBV6-2/TRBV6-3; d_gene: TRBD1; CDR3nt: TGTGCCAGCAGTTTCGACAGGGTATCTCAGCCCCAGCATTTT; CDR3aa: CASSFDRVSQPQHF
j_gene: TRBJ1-5; abundance: -; v_gene: TRBV27; d_gene: -; CDR3nt: TGTGCCAGCAGTTCTGGGCAACCTGGAGGTCAGCCCCAGCATTTT; CDR3aa: CASSSGQPGGQPQHF
j_gene: TRBJ1-2; abundance: few; v_gene: TRBV28; d_gene: -; CDR3nt: TGTGCCAGCAGTTGGGGGCCAGGCTACACCTTC; CDR3aa: CASSWGPGYTF
j_gene: TRBJ2-7; abundance: -; v_gene: TRBV6-2/TRBV6-3; d_gene: -; CDR3nt: TGTGCCAGCAGTTACTCGAGTGTCGCCTACTACGAGCAGTACTTC; CDR3aa: CASSYSSVAYYEQYF
j_gene: TRBJ2-1; abundance: -; v_gene: TRBV5-1; d_gene: TRBD2; CDR3nt: TGCGCCAGCAGCCTGGGGGGTAGCGGGAGACCCAATGAGCAGTTCTTC; CDR3aa: CASSLGGSGRPNEQFF
j_gene: TRBJ2-5; abundance: few; v_gene: TRBV20-1; d_gene: TRBD1; CDR3nt: TGCAGTGCTAGTGGGGACAGGGGGTTCCAAGAGACCCAGTACTTC; CDR3aa: CSASGDRGFQETQYF
j_gene: TRBJ1-3; abundance: -; v_gene: TRBV21-1; d_gene: -; CDR3nt: TGTGCCAGCATCCACAACTCTGGAAACACCATATATTTT; CDR3aa: CASIHNSGNTIYF
j_gene: TRBJ2-5; abundance: -; v_gene: TRBV28; d_gene: -; CDR3nt: TGTGCCAGCAGAGCTCACAGGGCCTCCCAAGAGACCCAGTACTTC; CDR3aa: CASRAHRASQETQYF